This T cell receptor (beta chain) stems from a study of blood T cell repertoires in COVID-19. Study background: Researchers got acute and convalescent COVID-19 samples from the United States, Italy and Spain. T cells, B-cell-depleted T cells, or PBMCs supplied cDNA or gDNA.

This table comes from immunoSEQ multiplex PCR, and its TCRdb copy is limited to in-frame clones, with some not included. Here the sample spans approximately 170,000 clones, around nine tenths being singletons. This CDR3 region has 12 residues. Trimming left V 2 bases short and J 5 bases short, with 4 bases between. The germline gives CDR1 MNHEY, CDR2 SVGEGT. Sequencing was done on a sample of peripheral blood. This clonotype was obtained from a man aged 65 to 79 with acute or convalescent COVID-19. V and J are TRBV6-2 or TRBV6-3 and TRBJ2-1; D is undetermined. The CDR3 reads CASSYGHNEQFF. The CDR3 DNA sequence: TGTGCCAGCAGTTACGGCCACAATGAGCAGTTCTTC.